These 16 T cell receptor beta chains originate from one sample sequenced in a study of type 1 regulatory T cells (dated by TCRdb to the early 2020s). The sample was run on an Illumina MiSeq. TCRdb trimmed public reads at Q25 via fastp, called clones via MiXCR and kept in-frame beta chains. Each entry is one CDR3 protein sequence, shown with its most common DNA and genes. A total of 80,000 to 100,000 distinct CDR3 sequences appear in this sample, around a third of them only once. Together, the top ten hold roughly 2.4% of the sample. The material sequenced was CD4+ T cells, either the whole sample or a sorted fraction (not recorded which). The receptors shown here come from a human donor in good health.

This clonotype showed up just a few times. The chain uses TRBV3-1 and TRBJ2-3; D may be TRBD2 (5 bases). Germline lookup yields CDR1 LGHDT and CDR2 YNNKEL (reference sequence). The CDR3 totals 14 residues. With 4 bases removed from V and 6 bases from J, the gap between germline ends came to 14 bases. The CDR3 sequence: CASSPLLRADTQYF. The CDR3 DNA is TGTGCCAGCAGCCCCCTATTGCGGGCGGATACGCAGTATTTT.

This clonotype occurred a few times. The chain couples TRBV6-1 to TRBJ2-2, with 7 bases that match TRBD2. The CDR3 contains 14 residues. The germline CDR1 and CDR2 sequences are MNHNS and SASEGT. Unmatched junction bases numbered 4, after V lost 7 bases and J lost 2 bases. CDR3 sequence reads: CASTLGLNTGELFF. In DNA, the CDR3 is TGTGCCAGCACCCTGGGACTAAACACCGGGGAGCTGTTTTTT.

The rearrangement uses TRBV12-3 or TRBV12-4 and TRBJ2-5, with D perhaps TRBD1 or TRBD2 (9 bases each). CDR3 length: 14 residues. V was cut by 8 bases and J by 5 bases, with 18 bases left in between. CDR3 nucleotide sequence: TGTGCCAGCGCTTCTAGCGGGACAGGGGAGACCCAGTACTTC. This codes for CASASSGTGETQYF.

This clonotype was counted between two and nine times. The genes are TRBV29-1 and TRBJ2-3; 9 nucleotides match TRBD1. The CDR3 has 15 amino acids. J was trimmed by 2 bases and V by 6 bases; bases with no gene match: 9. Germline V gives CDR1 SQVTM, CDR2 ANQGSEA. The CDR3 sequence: CSVEDRGLNTDTQYF. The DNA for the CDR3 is TGCAGCGTGGAGGACAGGGGTCTTAACACAGATACGCAGTATTTT.

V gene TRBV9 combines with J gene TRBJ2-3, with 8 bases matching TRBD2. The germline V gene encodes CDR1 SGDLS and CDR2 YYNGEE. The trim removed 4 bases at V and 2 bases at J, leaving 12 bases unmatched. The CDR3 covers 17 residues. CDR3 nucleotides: TGTGCCAGCAGCTCGCGGCCGACTAGCGAGAACACAGATACGCAGTATTTT. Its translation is CASSSRPTSENTDTQYF.

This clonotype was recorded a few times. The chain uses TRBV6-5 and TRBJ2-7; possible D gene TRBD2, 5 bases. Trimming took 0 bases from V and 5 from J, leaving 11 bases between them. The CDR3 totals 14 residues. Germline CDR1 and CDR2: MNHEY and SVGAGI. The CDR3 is CASSYSGNGDEQYF. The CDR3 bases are TGTGCCAGCAGTTACTCGGGAAACGGGGACGAGCAGTACTTC.

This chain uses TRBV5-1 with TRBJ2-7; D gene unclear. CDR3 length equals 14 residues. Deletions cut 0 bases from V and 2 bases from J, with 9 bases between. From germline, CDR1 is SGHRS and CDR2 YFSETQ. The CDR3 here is CASSLDSAAYEQYF. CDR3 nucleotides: TGCGCCAGCAGCTTGGACAGTGCCGCCTACGAGCAGTACTTC. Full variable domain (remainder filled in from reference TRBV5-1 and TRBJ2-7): KAGVTQTPRYLIKTRGQQVTLSCSPISGHRSVSWYQQTPGQGLQFLFEYFSETQRNKGNFPGRFSGRQFSNSRSEMNVSTLELGDSALYLCASSLDSAAYEQYFGPGTRLTVT.

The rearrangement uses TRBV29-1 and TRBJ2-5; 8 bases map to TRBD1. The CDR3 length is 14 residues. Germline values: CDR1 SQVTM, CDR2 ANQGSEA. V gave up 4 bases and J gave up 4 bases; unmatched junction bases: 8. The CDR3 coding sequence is TGCAGCGTTGGTCAGGGGGCAACGCGAGAGACCCAGTACTTC. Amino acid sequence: CSVGQGATRETQYF.

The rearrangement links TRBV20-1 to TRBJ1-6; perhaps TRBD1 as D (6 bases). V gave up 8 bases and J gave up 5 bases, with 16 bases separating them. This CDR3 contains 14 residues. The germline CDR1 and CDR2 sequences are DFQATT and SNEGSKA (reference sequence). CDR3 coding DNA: TGCAGTCCAAACGCAGGGGCCCATAATTCACCCCTCCACTTT. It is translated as CSPNAGAHNSPLHF.

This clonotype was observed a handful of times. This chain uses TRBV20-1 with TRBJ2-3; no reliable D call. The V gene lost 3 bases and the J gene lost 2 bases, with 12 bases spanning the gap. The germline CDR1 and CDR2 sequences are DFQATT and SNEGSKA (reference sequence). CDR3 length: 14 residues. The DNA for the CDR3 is TGCAGTGCTAGTGGCAGAGGCCCCACAGATACGCAGTATTTT. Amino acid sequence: CSASGRGPTDTQYF.

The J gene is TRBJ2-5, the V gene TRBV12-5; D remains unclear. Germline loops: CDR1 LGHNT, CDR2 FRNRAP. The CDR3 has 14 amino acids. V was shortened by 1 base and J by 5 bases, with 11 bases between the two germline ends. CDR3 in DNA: TGTGCTAGTGGTTTGGGGGATCCTAGGGAGACCCAGTACTTC. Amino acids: CASGLGDPRETQYF.

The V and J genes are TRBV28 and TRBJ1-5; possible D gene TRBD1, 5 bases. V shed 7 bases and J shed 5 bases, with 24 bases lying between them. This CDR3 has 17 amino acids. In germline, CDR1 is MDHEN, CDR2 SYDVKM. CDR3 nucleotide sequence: TGTGCCAGCACCATTGGGAGCCCCAGGGAGAACTATCAGCCCCAGCATTTT. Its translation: CASTIGSPRENYQPQHF.

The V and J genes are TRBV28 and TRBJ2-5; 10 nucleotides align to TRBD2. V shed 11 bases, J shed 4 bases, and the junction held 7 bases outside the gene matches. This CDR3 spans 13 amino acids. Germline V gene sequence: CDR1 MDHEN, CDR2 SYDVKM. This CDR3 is CAGGLAGAETQYF. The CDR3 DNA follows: TGTGCCGGAGGGCTAGCGGGAGCAGAGACCCAGTACTTC. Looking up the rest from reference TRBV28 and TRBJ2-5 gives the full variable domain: DVKVTQSSRYLVKRTGEKVFLECVQDMDHENMFWYRQDPGLGLRLIYFSYDVKMKEKGDIPEGYSVSREKKERFSLILESASTNQTSMYLCAGGLAGAETQYFGPGTRLLVL.

CDR3 nucleotides: TGTGCCAGTAAACAATCTGTGGGCAGCTACAATGAGCAGTTCTTC. Its translation: CASKQSVGSYNEQFF. V usage is TRBV19 and J usage is TRBJ2-1; D gene unclear. Germline assignment: CDR1 LNHDA and CDR2 SQIVND (reference sequence). Trimming pared 7 bases from V and 3 bases from J, leaving 16 bases between. This CDR3 has 15 amino acids.

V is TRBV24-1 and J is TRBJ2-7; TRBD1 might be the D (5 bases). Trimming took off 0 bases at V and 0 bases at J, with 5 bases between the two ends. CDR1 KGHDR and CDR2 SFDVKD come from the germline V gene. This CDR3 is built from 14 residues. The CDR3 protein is CATSDLDSSYEQYF. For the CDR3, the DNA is TGTGCCACCAGTGATTTGGACAGCTCCTACGAGCAGTACTTC.

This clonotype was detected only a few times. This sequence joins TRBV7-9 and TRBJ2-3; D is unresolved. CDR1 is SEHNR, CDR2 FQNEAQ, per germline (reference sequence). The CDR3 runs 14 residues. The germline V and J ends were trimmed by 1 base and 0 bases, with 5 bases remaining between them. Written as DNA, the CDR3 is TGTGCCAGCAGCTTAGAGGCTAGCACAGATACGCAGTATTTT. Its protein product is CASSLEASTDTQYF.